A single sample gave rise to the 5 T cell receptor beta chains below, sequenced in a study of cytomegalovirus exposure and HLA in healthy donors. Primers for the PCR totalled 60 Vbeta and 13 Jbeta. The protocol was immunoSEQ multiplex PCR, while the TCRdb copy is restricted to in-frame clones and leaves out a portion. The top ten hold approximately 3.5% of the sample, which has more than 95,000 clones, 72% seen once. The sequenced sample was PBMCs. The receptor set was obtained from a man aged 25 to 45 in good health and CMV-seronegative.

The chain employs TRBV6-1 and TRBJ2-7; D not certain. The germline gives CDR1 MNHNS, CDR2 SASEGT. V was cut by 11 bases and J by 3 bases, with 17 bases left in between. This CDR3 region has 13 residues. CDR3 loop: CAAAVGLNYEQYF. CDR3 in DNA: TGTGCCGCAGCCGTTGGGCTTAACTACGAGCAGTACTTC.

The gene calls are TRBV6-4 and TRBJ1-2; D is undetermined. CDR1 is MRHNA and CDR2 is SNTAGT in the germline V gene. V lost 9 bases and J 3 bases, leaving 5 bases between the germline ends. The CDR3 is made up of 10 amino acids. DNA for the CDR3: TGTGCCAGTAGATACTATGGCTACACCTTC. It yields the protein CASRYYGYTF.

This clone has only a few counts. CDR3 nucleotides: TGTGCCATCAGCGAGCGGGACCAAGAGACCCAGTACTTC. Amino acid sequence: CAISERDQETQYF. The V and J genes are TRBV10-3 and TRBJ2-5, with D possibly TRBD2 on 6 matching bases. The germline gives CDR1 ENHRY, CDR2 SYGVKD. CDR3 size: 13 residues. Trimming cost V 6 bases and J 0 bases, with 8 bases left between them.

The chain joins TRBV7-8 to TRBJ1-1; TRBD1 might be the D (5 bases). Germline V gene sequence: CDR1 SGHVS, CDR2 FQNEAQ. V lost 1 base and J lost 0, with 9 bases in between. This CDR3 comprises 15 residues. The CDR3 spells CASSLGQPMNTEAFF. As DNA, the CDR3 is TGTGCCAGCAGCTTAGGACAGCCTATGAACACTGAAGCTTTCTTT.

This clone was picked up a small number of times. The rearrangement joins TRBV2 to TRBJ1-5; TRBD1 matches 10 bases. Germline V lookup: CDR1 SNHLY, CDR2 FYNNEI. Trimming cost V 8 bases and J 5 bases; bases outside gene matches: 12. CDR3 length: 16 residues. CDR3: CASSDGGTGVYQPQHF. CDR3 in DNA: TGTGCCAGCTCCGACGGCGGGACAGGGGTTTATCAGCCCCAGCATTTT.